This section outlines one T cell receptor beta chain sequence together with its context. What it binds is not known. This record belongs to a study of cytomegalovirus exposure and HLA in healthy donors. In the study overall: Early released data comprised around 80 million unique TCRs from HLA-typed donors. Study results and caveats: Sequencing depth roughly uniform across donors was assumed in presence/absence analyses. For most TCR sequences rarity was the rule, although some public TCRs occurred in many donors.

CDR3 length equals 14 residues. CDR1 is SGHNT, CDR2 YENEEA, per germline. The germline V and J ends were trimmed by 1 base and 1 base, with 7 bases remaining between them. PCR involved 60 Vbeta and 13 Jbeta primers. This table comes from immunoSEQ multiplex PCR, and its TCRdb copy is limited to in-frame clones, with some not included. The sample yields roughly 200,000 clones, 79% seen once. The sequence was collected from a woman aged 40 to 49 in good health and CMV-seronegative. The sequenced sample consisted of PBMCs. V is TRBV11-3 and J is TRBJ1-1, with D hard to call. The CDR3 DNA reads as TGTGCCAGCAGCTTAGCCTATTCGAACACTGAAGCTTTCTTT. Encoded protein: CASSLAYSNTEAFF.